The T cell receptor beta chain described here comes from a study of cytomegalovirus exposure and HLA in healthy donors (TCRdb year 2017). As for the study more broadly: An earlier analysis of roughly 500 of the donors reported 250 to 350 Gb of sequence data and roughly 100 million unique TCR beta sequences from about 179 million T cells. Approximately 310 gigabases of sequencing data and approximately 85 million unique TCR sequences were included in an early release covering under 650 HLA-typed donors. The genetic ancestry cluster associated with self-reported Caucasian donors included around 76% of the 350 to 500 genotyped donors. The study aimed to test whether signatures of past pathogen exposure could be identified by cataloging public T cell receptors. Using immunosequencing, the study profiled T cell repertoires from around 680 subjects and related those repertoires to cytomegalovirus serostatus. In addition to the first cohort of hundreds of subjects, a separate validation cohort of 130 or so different subjects was used. High-throughput TCR immunosequencing, statistical association of individual TCRs with disease status, and machine learning were combined to predict cytomegalovirus infection status. To study patterns of TCR occurrence, a later analysis re-analyzed previously published TCR beta repertoires from hundreds of donors and added high-resolution HLA genotyping. Rather than using new phenotypic data, the later analysis identified candidate immune exposures from TCR beta sequences and from how often those sequences occurred across donors. To decide whether each TCR beta V gene segment behaved as functional or pseudogenic, an earlier analysis of fewer than 750 of the donors relied on high-throughput TCR beta sequencing. Alongside the repertoire data, information on donor age, sex, ethnicity and CMV serostatus was compiled. A later genetic analysis used genome-wide SNP genotypes for about 60% of the roughly 700 donors, treating that subset as a discovery cohort. Every discovery cohort repertoire had been produced on one sequencing platform. HLA typing included class I and class II loci at four-digit resolution. Typing coverage differed by locus: A, B, C, DRB1 and DQB1 were typed in roughly 629-640 donors, DQA1 in about 500, DPA1 in some 570, and DPB1 in approximately 450. Five DR-DQ haplotypes were handled as single units for association and clustering because linkage in the cohort was strong. Among several hundred genotyped donors of the cohort, an average of around 250,000 unique TCR beta nucleotide sequences was sequenced per donor, of which roughly 18% were non-productive.

The cohort consisted of 600 to 700 healthy bone marrow donors. At the time of sampling, all cohort members were nominally healthy, though unrecorded immune exposures were likely present. The donor was CMV seronegative and was included in the group of a few hundred seronegative cohort members. A peripheral blood sample was collected from each donor, and TCR beta sequencing was performed on peripheral blood mononuclear cells. The Qiagen DNeasy Blood Extraction Kit was used to extract genomic DNA from the blood cell samples. For this clone: Its antigen is not yet known. No base-level quality is on record; no much larger clone is a single base apart.

V trim: 4 bases; J trim: 0 bases; unmatched bases: 6. From a lookup of the germline V gene, CDR1 and CDR2 are SQVTM and ANQGSEA. Including cysteine and phenylalanine, the CDR3 has 16 amino acids. The sequence is cut down to CDR3 DNA, 48 bases in frame from base 1. The study at large found these results: Most TCR sequences were seen in very few donors, while some public TCRs were found in many individuals. In vitro tests confirmed that a few of the cytomegalovirus-associated TCR beta chains recognize cytomegalovirus antigens. When HLA alleles, especially DR and DQ, strongly co-occurred, attributing TCR associations to individual alleles was difficult. Compared with the approximately 700-donor mean, donors in an Asian-associated ancestry cluster had fewer N-insertions in productive TCRs, according to a later genetic analysis. The classifier was reported to diagnose cytomegalovirus status with high specificity and sensitivity in both the original cohort and the validation cohort. Specific HLA alleles were associated with roughly 16,000 TCR beta sequences at a false discovery rate of 0.05 in a later analysis. In an earlier analysis of 587 of the donors, most TCR beta V segments appeared in productive rearrangements about 87% or about 30% of the time, broadly matching IMGT annotations. A further reported finding was that TCR beta sequences accurately predicted the HLA-A and HLA-B alleles for most subjects in the first cohort. In a later analysis, HLA-associated TCR beta chains were found to be more clonally expanded and to have lower generation probabilities than equally common non-associated chains. The study gave a list of about 160 TCR beta chains associated with cytomegalovirus. The earlier analysis of 587 of the donors excluded roughly 17 rarely observed V segments, including chromosome 9 orphons, because counts were too low. According to a later analysis, TCR association rates differed among HLA loci, with DRB1 alleles showing the most associated TCRs and HLA-C alleles showing the fewest. Some IMGT-functional V segments, including TRBV6-2 and TRBV6-3, could not be distinguished by the 87-base-pair reads and were therefore excluded. According to a later analysis, parvovirus B19, influenza, CMV and Epstein-Barr virus appeared linked to several top co-occurrence clusters. Only TCR beta chains were sequenced in this cohort, and the absence of alpha or paired-chain data limited detectable features. Correlated functional status among segregating V segments might be attributable to linkage disequilibrium, but an unknown experimental factor could not be ruled out. HLA typing was unavailable for some donors at each locus, so association tests used only the typed subset. According to a later analysis, most CMV-associated TCR beta chains appeared to be HLA-restricted, and the HLA associations seemed to be driven largely by CMV exposure. The presence/absence analyses assumed that sequencing depth was roughly uniform across donors, and that assumption may not be true. A later genetic analysis associated a missense DCLRE1C variant with V-gene and J-gene trimming of TCR beta chains, and an independent cohort replicated the association. The only immune exposure information available for the cohort was CMV serostatus. The sequencing pipeline was judged likely to have produced a cluster of highly shared sequence variants as a technical artifact. The authors suggested that the approach could potentially be generalized to other disease states and immunological phenotypes.

The library came from the immunoSEQ multiplex PCR assay. For the multiplex PCR, a mixture combining 60 forward primers for TCR Vbeta segments and 13 reverse primers for TCR Jbeta segments was used. The CDR3 region of rearranged TCR beta genes was amplified from genomic DNA with a multiplex PCR assay. The Illumina HiSeq System was used to sequence the amplified TCR beta libraries as 87-base-pair reads. The published analysis was carried out like this. A later analysis tallied 75 million to 95 million unique TCR beta chains across the 666 repertoires, and approximately 12 million of those chains were shared by two or more donors. A nearest-neighbor algorithm error-corrected the raw reads and collapsed the reads into unique sequences, merging closely related sequences to remove PCR and sequencing errors. CDR3 sequences were aligned to IMGT reference sequences to assign V, D and J gene segments. Each retained sequence needed at least a six-nucleotide match to both a V gene segment and a J gene segment. Rearrangements were classified as productive when the CDR3 lacked stop codons and remained in frame with V and J, and all other rearrangements were classified as non-productive. CDR3 was defined according to IMGT convention as the region running from the second conserved V-encoded cysteine to the conserved J-encoded phenylalanine. The earlier analysis of 500 to 750 of the donors excluded any sequence lacking an unambiguous match to a single V gene segment. An earlier analysis of roughly 590 of the donors called V segments functional above 56.7% productive rearrangements and segregating when the between-donor standard deviation exceeded 5%. A statistical classification framework was built to diagnose cytomegalovirus status from the catalog of TCR beta chain sequences. V and J gene assignment, in a later analysis, came from comparing TCR nucleotide sequences with IMGT/GENE-DB human TR gene sequences. The TCRdist pipeline was used in a later analysis to assign CDR3 sequences and most-parsimonious VDJ recombination scenarios. In a later analysis, each TCR beta chain was defined by its CDR3 amino acid sequence together with its V-gene family, and reads without a unique V-gene family were excluded. To address suspected cross-contamination and a sequencing artifact, a later analysis removed approximately 600 highly shared, low-generation-probability nucleotide sequences. In a later analysis, a clonal expansion index was calculated for each public chain from normalized within-repertoire ranks of inferred template counts. Generation probabilities in a later analysis came from a VDJ recombination model fitted to out-of-frame rearrangements, and those results were checked against IGoR. A later analysis scored TCR-TCR, TCR-HLA and TCR-CMV co-occurrence with hypergeometric tests, applying a repertoire-size bias correction to TCR pairs. To estimate false discovery rates, a later analysis permuted the HLA or CMV assignments 20 times. In a later analysis, co-occurring TCRs were grouped using DBSCAN, with TCRdist sequence similarity added in when clustering inside HLA-allele-positive subsets. For co-occurrence clustering, repertoires with fewer than 30,000 or more than 120,000 public chains were excluded, along with four to six repertoires with anomalous nucleotide sharing. The table comes from immuneACCESS by way of TCRdb, which keeps in-frame sequences with V and J called. Part of the clones is missing from these tables; in studies checked, under half for an unresolved V gene and the rest for unknown reasons. V, J and clone size reflect that table, while D and trimming were determined from the DNA. The sample table shows about 65,000 clones, and roughly 77% are seen once. The ten biggest clones cover 4% to 5.5% of the sample.

The receptor was derived from a woman aged 25 to 39 in good health and CMV-seronegative. Recombination joined TRBV29-1 with TRBJ2-7, and TRBD2 matches 13 of the central bases. Specimen: PBMCs. The sequenced DNA: TGCAGCGTTGGACTAGCGGGAGGCTTTAGCTCCTACGAGCAGTACTTC. Translated, this gives CSVGLAGGFSSYEQYF.